This is a list of T cell receptor beta chains from one sample in a study of CD8 T cells in Susac syndrome. MiXCR, run by TCRdb on the immunoSEQ multiplex PCR reads, gives a single entry per CDR3 protein. The repertoire holds 210,000 or so distinct CDR3 sequences, about 94% seen once, with 0.15% to 0.2% in the top ten. Sequenced sample: CD4+ T cells from PBMCs. The receptors here all came from a human donor with Susac syndrome. Each CDR3 is given without its conserved first and last residue. D genes are given only for firm matches. Size tells how often a clone was seen (once, few, many) or the class of an expanded clone, and some rows leave it out.

clone_size	v_call	d_call	j_call	cdr3_aa
.	TRBV28	TRBD1	TRBJ1-2	ASSLAGTVAQGSYGYT
.	TRBV7-2	.	TRBJ2-7	ASSLGPSTTEQY
.	TRBV6-1	.	TRBJ2-5	ASSPNRLVQETQY
.	TRBV5-6	.	TRBJ2-2	ASSWASSQDTGELF
.	TRBV29-1	TRBD1	TRBJ2-2	SVGRTGNTGELF
.	TRBV20-1	.	TRBJ1-5	SARDEGQSNQPQH
.	TRBV20-1	TRBD1	TRBJ1-4	SATGPGGEKLF
.	TRBV14	.	TRBJ2-5	ASSQEQETQY
.	TRBV6-2/TRBV6-3	TRBD1	TRBJ2-5	ASSYNRGPETQY
.	TRBV27	.	TRBJ1-2	ASSTRTNSNYGYT
.	TRBV7-2	.	TRBJ1-6	ASSLGGPPLH
.	TRBV29-1	TRBD1	TRBJ2-4	SVEPDRGDIQY
.	TRBV6-5	TRBD1	TRBJ1-2	ASSFFTGGGYGYT
.	TRBV6-2/TRBV6-3	TRBD1	TRBJ1-6	ASLSSPGQFNSPLH
.	TRBV6-2/TRBV6-3	TRBD2	TRBJ2-5	ASTEPGLVQETQY
.	TRBV29-1	.	TRBJ1-2	SVWGVVGSGNYGYT
.	TRBV6-2/TRBV6-3	.	TRBJ2-2	ASSDRRGTGELF
once	TRBV7-8	.	TRBJ1-1	ASSSHRENTEAF
.	TRBV7-2	.	TRBJ2-4	ASSFPGSKNIQY
.	TRBV11-1	.	TRBJ2-5	ASAPQAGTQY
.	TRBV18	.	TRBJ2-6	ASSATDSGANVLT
.	TRBV3-1	.	TRBJ2-7	ASSQDRGFAQYEQY
.	TRBV7-2	.	TRBJ2-7	ASSLAPLAYEQY
.	TRBV20-1	TRBD1	TRBJ2-6	SAGTGGSSGANVLT
.	TRBV7-4	TRBD1	TRBJ2-7	ASRLPPPGQGRCEQY
once	TRBV19	.	TRBJ1-2	ASIRDGNYGYT
.	TRBV28	.	TRBJ1-1	ASSWLNTEAF
.	TRBV3-1	.	TRBJ1-6	ASSHDSSPLH
.	TRBV20-1	TRBD1	TRBJ2-3	SRQGGDTQY
.	TRBV6-2/TRBV6-3	.	TRBJ1-1	ASSYERGEAF
.	TRBV5-6	.	TRBJ2-6	ASSLTVSGANVLT
.	TRBV7-7	TRBD2	TRBJ2-5	ASSPGLAGKETQY
.	TRBV29-1	.	TRBJ1-2	SVESPGRRYYGYT
.	TRBV5-1	.	TRBJ1-2	ASSPGQIIGNYGYT
.	TRBV20-1	.	TRBJ1-5	SAIVVGGPQPQH
.	TRBV7-9	.	TRBJ2-1	ASSSLQGWQF
.	TRBV12-3/TRBV12-4	.	TRBJ2-3	ASSSPAYTQY
.	TRBV20-1	.	TRBJ1-1	SARRQGTEAF
.	TRBV6-2/TRBV6-3	TRBD1	TRBJ2-6	ASSTTGAGANVLT